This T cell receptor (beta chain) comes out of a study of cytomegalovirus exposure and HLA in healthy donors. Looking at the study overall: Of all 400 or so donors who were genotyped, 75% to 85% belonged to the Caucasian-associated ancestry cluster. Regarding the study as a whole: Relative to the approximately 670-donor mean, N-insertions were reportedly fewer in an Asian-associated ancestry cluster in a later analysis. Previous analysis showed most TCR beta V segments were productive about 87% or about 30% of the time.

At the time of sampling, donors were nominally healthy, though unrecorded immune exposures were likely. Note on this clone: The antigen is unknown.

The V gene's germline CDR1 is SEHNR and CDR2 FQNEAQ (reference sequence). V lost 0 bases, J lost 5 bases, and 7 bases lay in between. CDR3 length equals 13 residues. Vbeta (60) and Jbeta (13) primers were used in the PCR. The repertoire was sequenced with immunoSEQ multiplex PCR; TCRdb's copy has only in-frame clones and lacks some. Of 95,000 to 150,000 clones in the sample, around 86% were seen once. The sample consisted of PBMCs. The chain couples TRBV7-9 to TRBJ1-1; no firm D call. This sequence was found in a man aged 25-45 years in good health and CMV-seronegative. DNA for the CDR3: TGTGCCAGCAGCTTAGCACACGCTACTGAAGCTTTCTTT. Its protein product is CASSLAHATEAFF. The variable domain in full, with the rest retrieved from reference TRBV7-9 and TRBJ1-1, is DTGVSQNPRHKITKRGQNVTFRCDPISEHNRLYWYRQTLGQGPEFLTYFQNEAQLEKSRLLSDRFSAERPKGSFSTLEIQRTEQGDSAMYLCASSLAHATEAFFGQGTRLTVV.